The clone carrying this TCR beta chain was detected only a few times. Its antigen remains unidentified. Per-sample yields of isolated PBMCs were at least 7 million. Samples each had at least 6 micrograms of total RNA extracted. The data were obtained in a study of blood T cells in healthy people across ages. CDR3 size: 16 residues. The V end was cut by 0 bases, the J end by 0 bases, with 9 bases between. Germline V gene sequence: CDR1 LGHNA, CDR2 YSLEER. Study results and limitations: The diversity estimates, figures obtained from one million T cells, were considered underestimates.

The use of a sample-barcoded 5' primer and a J-beta primer mix characterized a second PCR of about 7 to 12 cycles. TCRdb re-derived calls from the 5' RACE reads in MiXCR, one entry per CDR3 protein. Counted here are about 1.8 million distinct CDR3 sequences, about 50% occurring once; the ten biggest clones make up approximately 2%. The sample comprised blood. This TCR came from a woman between 40 and 50 years old in good health. V usage is TRBV4-3 and J usage is TRBJ2-1; D may correspond to TRBD1 or TRBD2 (5 bases each). In nucleotides, the CDR3 is TGCGCCAGCAGCCAAGATGTAGGGACCTCCTACAATGAGCAGTTCTTC. It codes for CASSQDVGTSYNEQFF.